A single sample gave rise to the 24 T cell receptor beta chains below, sequenced in a study of shared clonotypes between healthy human individuals. Only in-frame clones appear in the TCRdb table, and some are missing; sequencing was by immunoSEQ multiplex PCR. The repertoire consists of more than 2,000,000 clones, with approximately 93% occurring once and the leading ten covering roughly 0.36%. Sequenced input: naive CD4+ T cells from PBMCs. Subset specified: CD45RA+ positively selected. The receptors shown here come from a man aged 18-30 years in good health. Some clones in this sample may be carry-over from other donors' samples.

J is TRBJ2-3 and V is TRBV13; the D is unclear. V was cut by 5 bases and J by 1 base, with 4 bases left in between. This CDR3 spans 12 amino acids. Germline V gene sequence: CDR1 PRHDT, CDR2 FYEKMQ (reference sequence). CDR3 sequence reads: CASSARTDTQYF. CDR3 coding DNA: TGTGCCAGCAGCGCCCGCACAGATACGCAGTATTTT.

The V call is TRBV28, the J call TRBJ2-7, with 11 bases identical to TRBD2. CDR3 length: 15 residues. Germline lookup yields CDR1 MDHEN and CDR2 SYDVKM. J was trimmed by 6 bases and V by 9 bases; bases with no gene match: 13. The CDR3 region is CASRLAGNLVLEQYF. CDR3 nucleotide sequence: TGTGCCAGTAGACTAGCGGGGAACTTGGTCCTCGAGCAGTACTTC.

The chain combines TRBV10-3 with TRBJ2-3; perhaps TRBD2 as D (6 bases). Germline-derived CDR1 and CDR2 are ENHRY and SYGVKD. The CDR3 extends over 18 amino acids. Between the trimmed V and J ends, which lost 5 bases and 2 bases, there was a span of 23 bases. CDR3 nucleotides: TGTGCCATCAGTCCGACTAGTTTCCTACCGATGAACACAGATACGCAGTATTTT. This encodes CAISPTSFLPMNTDTQYF.

The chain employs TRBV19 and TRBJ2-3; no clear D. This CDR3 spans 14 amino acids. Germline CDR1 and CDR2: LNHDA and SQIVND (reference sequence). V was clipped by 4 bases and J by 3 bases, with 11 bases between them. The chain's CDR3 is CASSRTHGTDTQYF. The CDR3 region has the DNA TGTGCCAGTAGTAGGACCCATGGAACAGATACGCAGTATTTT.

The chain has TRBV30 and TRBJ2-5; D is perhaps TRBD1 or TRBD2 (5 bases each). Germline CDR1 GTSNPN, CDR2 SVGIG (reference sequence). Trimming took 3 bases from V and 4 from J, leaving 18 bases between them. This CDR3 is 15 amino acids long. CDR3 amino acids: CAWSFGTNPGETQYF. CDR3 DNA sequence: TGTGCCTGGAGCTTCGGGACCAATCCCGGAGAGACCCAGTACTTC.

J is TRBJ2-5 and V is TRBV2; 9 positions agree with TRBD2. V was pared by 1 base and J by 4 bases, with 7 bases of the junction left unmatched. Germline V CDR1 and CDR2: SNHLY, FYNNEI. The CDR3 contains 16 residues. CDR3 DNA sequence: TGTGCCAGCAGTGAAGATGGGGCACTAGCGGGAGAGACCCAGTACTTC. Its protein product is CASSEDGALAGETQYF.

J is TRBJ2-7 and V is TRBV30; no clear D gene. The length of the CDR3 is 11 residues. Germline CDR1 and CDR2: GTSNPN and SVGIG (reference sequence). The V end was cut by 3 bases, the J end by 3 bases, with 6 bases between. The CDR3 nucleotides read TGTGCCTGGAGAGGAAGCTACGAGCAGTACTTC. This translates into CAWRGSYEQYF.

As for this clone: This same CDR3 is encoded by further DNA sequences in the sample. V and J are TRBV29-1 and TRBJ2-3; 7 bases map to TRBD1. V lost 3 bases and J lost 1; bases outside the gene matches: 1. CDR3 size: 13 residues. Looked up from germline, CDR1 is SQVTM and CDR2 is ANQGSEA. Here the CDR3 reads CSVDQGGTDTQYF. The DNA for the CDR3 is TGCAGCGTTGACCAGGGGGGCACAGATACGCAGTATTTT.

Comments on this clone: Other DNA sequences in this sample translate to the same CDR3. J is TRBJ2-3 and V is TRBV5-6; tentatively, D is TRBD1 or TRBD2 (5 bases each). Trimming took 0 bases from V and 4 from J, leaving 9 bases between them. Germline V gives CDR1 SGHDT, CDR2 YYEEEE. The CDR3 loop spans 14 amino acids. The CDR3 DNA is TGTGCCAGCAGCTTGGGACGGGGCCCAGATACGCAGTATTTT. Translated, it gives CASSLGRGPDTQYF.

V is TRBV12-1 and J is TRBJ2-7; the table gives TRBD1 as D, unverified against the DNA. TRBV12-1 is an annotated pseudogene. This CDR3 has 10 residues. The CDR3 is CASRVAEQYF. The CDR3 DNA sequence: TGTGCCAGCAGGGTGGCCGAGCAGTACTTC.

The gene calls are TRBV30 and TRBJ2-6, with D hard to call. Trimming removed 4 bases at V and 4 bases at J, with 5 bases between. Germline loops: CDR1 GTSNPN, CDR2 SVGIG (reference sequence). This CDR3 region has 12 residues. The CDR3 DNA is TGTGCCTGGAAGGGCGGGGCCAACGTCCTGACTTTC. This encodes CAWKGGANVLTF.

V usage is TRBV5-1 and J usage is TRBJ1-1; D remains ambiguous. Trimming took 0 bases from V and 7 from J, leaving 19 bases between them. The CDR3 is 16 residues long. Per germline, CDR1 SGHRS and CDR2 YFSETQ. CDR3 coding DNA: TGCGCCAGCAGCTTGGGCCCCAGTCCGCCCGCCCTTGAAGCTTTCTTT. This codes for CASSLGPSPPALEAFF.

The J gene is TRBJ1-1, the V gene TRBV6-1; a possible D gene is TRBD1 (6 bases). V was pared by 7 bases and J by 4 bases, with 13 bases between. Germline CDR1 MNHNS, CDR2 SASEGT. This CDR3 comprises 13 residues. The CDR3 is CASTGGASTEAFF. The CDR3 DNA follows: TGTGCCAGCACTGGGGGGGCGAGCACTGAAGCTTTCTTT.

J is TRBJ1-3 and V is TRBV28; 8 bases fit TRBD1. In germline, CDR1 is MDHEN, CDR2 SYDVKM. The V gene end was trimmed by 6 bases and the J gene end by 0 bases; junction bases not matched to a gene: 10. This CDR3 has 17 residues. The CDR3 sequence is CASRSMGQAPSGNTIYF. For the CDR3, the DNA is TGTGCCAGCAGATCAATGGGACAGGCCCCCTCTGGAAACACCATATATTTT.

This clone was seen more than once but under ten times. The chain joins TRBV4-3 to TRBJ2-7; D is possibly TRBD2 (7 bases). Trimming cost V 3 bases and J 3 bases, with 18 bases left between them. The CDR3 loop spans 16 amino acids. In germline, CDR1 is LGHNA, CDR2 YSLEER. The CDR3 reads CASSHLGGARGYEQYF. As DNA, the CDR3 is TGCGCCAGCAGCCACCTAGGGGGGGCCCGGGGCTACGAGCAGTACTTC.

CDR3 coding DNA: TGTGCCAGCAGTCTCGCCATTGACGAGCAGTACTTC. Protein sequence: CASSLAIDEQYF. The chain carries TRBV28 and TRBJ2-5, with no clear D. Near its end, the DNA agrees better with TRBJ2-7, so the J call may be wrong. Germline lookup yields CDR1 MDHEN and CDR2 SYDVKM. The CDR3 totals 12 residues.

This chain connects TRBV28 to TRBJ2-1; 7 nucleotides line up with TRBD2. J was trimmed by 10 bases and V by 4 bases; bases with no gene match: 13. The V gene's germline CDR1 is MDHEN and CDR2 SYDVKM. The CDR3 sequence is 15 residues long. In nucleotides, the CDR3 is TGTGCCAGCAGTTCCCCGGATGGGAGGGCCGCCGAGCAGTTCTTC. This encodes CASSSPDGRAAEQFF.

The CDR3 DNA is TGTGCCAGCAGCAATCCCGGGACTAGCGGGATTAGCTCCTACGAGCAGTACTTC. The encoded protein is CASSNPGTSGISSYEQYF. The chain has TRBV5-6 and TRBJ2-7; 13 bases fit TRBD2. Trimming took 4 bases from V and 0 from J; bases not matched to a gene: 10. Germline CDR1 is SGHDT and CDR2 is YYEEEE. This CDR3 has 18 amino acids.

The count of this clone is one. The rearrangement uses TRBV7-2 and TRBJ2-3; 7 nucleotides align to TRBD2. Trimming removed 4 bases from V and 1 base from J; junction bases left unmatched: 2. The CDR3 covers 14 residues. Germline V gene sequence: CDR1 SGHTA, CDR2 FQGNSA. Written as DNA, the CDR3 is TGTGCCAGCAGCTGGAGCGGGGGCACAGATACGCAGTATTTT. It is translated as CASSWSGGTDTQYF.

The V call is TRBV7-2, the J call TRBJ2-3, with TRBD2 identical over 9 bases. With V trimmed by 3 bases and J by 3 bases, 4 bases remained unmatched. There are 15 residues in the CDR3. Germline CDR1 is SGHTA and CDR2 is FQGNSA. As DNA, the CDR3 is TGTGCCAGCAGCTTTGGCGGGAGGGAGACAGATACGCAGTATTTT. As protein: CASSFGGRETDTQYF.

The chain carries TRBV6-6 and TRBJ2-7; D tentatively reads TRBD1 or TRBD2 (5 bases each). The germline V and J ends were trimmed by 5 bases and 0 bases, with 11 bases remaining between them. The CDR3 length is 14 residues. CDR1 and CDR2 (germline): MNHNY, SVGAGI (reference sequence). CDR3 protein: CASSTPGTSYEQYF. The CDR3 coding sequence is TGTGCCAGCAGTACCCCAGGGACCTCCTACGAGCAGTACTTC.

To note about this clone: The sample carries other DNA sequences with the same CDR3. V is TRBV28 and J is TRBJ1-3; D not resolved. The CDR3 covers 15 residues. Per the germline V gene, CDR1 is MDHEN and CDR2 is SYDVKM. V was cut by 2 bases and J by 4 bases, with 12 bases left in between. The CDR3 DNA sequence: TGTGCCAGCAGTTTAAGTGGCGGCCGGGGAAACACCATATATTTT. Its protein is CASSLSGGRGNTIYF.

This chain links TRBV6-6 with TRBJ1-1; D may be TRBD1 (6 bases). CDR1 and CDR2 (germline): MNHNY, SVGAGI (reference sequence). V was shortened by 6 bases and J by 1 base, with 12 bases between the two germline ends. CDR3 length: 14 residues. CDR3 sequence reads: CASRSRDKNTEAFF. Here the CDR3 DNA reads TGTGCCAGCAGATCTCGGGACAAGAACACTGAAGCTTTCTTT.

The chain uses TRBV7-3 and TRBJ2-3; the match to TRBD2 covers 9 bases. J gave up 3 bases and V 2 bases, and 9 bases lay outside the gene matches. CDR1 and CDR2 from the germline V gene are SGHTA and FQGTGA. The CDR3 contains 17 residues. CDR3 coding DNA: TGTGCCAGCAGCTTATTACCTAGCGGGATCGCAACAGATACGCAGTATTTT. Protein sequence: CASSLLPSGIATDTQYF.